The 21 T cell receptor beta chains in this list originate from one sample, sequenced in a study of T cells in Graves' hyperthyroidism and ophthalmopathy. RNA transcripts yielded amplified TCR beta CDR3 regions. An initial round of RT-PCR targeting the TCR CDR3 relied on the HTBI primer set. TCRdb ran MiXCR on the multiplex PCR reads and lists one entry per CDR3 protein. The repertoire consists of 300,000 to 450,000 distinct CDR3 sequences, with 14% to 15% occurring once and the leading ten covering 30% to 35%. Sequencing input: blood. These receptors originate from a woman in her 30s with Graves' hyperthyroidism.

The V and J genes are TRBV29-1 and TRBJ1-1; the D is unclear. V gave up 3 bases and J gave up 7 bases, with 12 bases separating them. CDR3 size: 12 residues. CDR1 is SQVTM and CDR2 is ANQGSEA in the germline V gene. The DNA of the CDR3 is TGCAGCGTTGATCCGGACGGGGATGAAGCTTTCTTT. Translated, it gives CSVDPDGDEAFF.

At least ten counts were recorded for this clonotype. The chain is built from TRBV27 and TRBJ2-2; TRBD2 matches at 11 bases. J was trimmed by 7 bases and V by 0 bases; bases with no gene match: 13. The germline V gene encodes CDR1 MNHEY and CDR2 SMNVEV (reference sequence). The CDR3 is 19 residues long. The CDR3, as DNA: TGTGCCAGCAGTTTATCTTCCCTAGCGGGAGGAGGATTAGTCGGGGAGCTGTTTTTT. Protein: CASSLSSLAGGGLVGELFF.

The chain links TRBV14 to TRBJ2-1; tentative D call: TRBD1 (5 bases). The germline CDR1 and CDR2 sequences are SGHDN and FVKESK. CDR3 size: 15 residues. Trimming took off 4 bases at V and 0 bases at J, with 10 bases between the two ends. CDR3 amino acids: CASSPWGYSYNEQFF. In DNA form, the CDR3 reads TGTGCCAGCAGCCCCTGGGGCTACTCCTACAATGAGCAGTTCTTC.

This clonotype was recorded many times. The V and J genes are TRBV24-1 and TRBJ2-1; D may match TRBD1 or TRBD2 (5 bases each). Deletions cut 7 bases from V and 3 bases from J, with 18 bases between. Germline values: CDR1 KGHDR, CDR2 SFDVKD. The CDR3 sequence is 16 residues long. CDR3 sequence reads: CATRGTGPGGYNEQFF. In nucleotides, the CDR3 is TGTGCCACCAGGGGGACGGGACCTGGAGGCTACAATGAGCAGTTCTTC.

This clonotype came up a few times. This chain connects TRBV28 to TRBJ2-4; perhaps D is TRBD1 or TRBD2 (7 bases each). The CDR3 totals 13 residues. V dropped 8 bases and J dropped 4 bases, with 12 bases sitting between them. Germline CDR1 and CDR2: MDHEN and SYDVKM. The CDR3 loop reads CASGRGHKNIQYF. The CDR3, as DNA: TGTGCCAGCGGGAGGGGGCATAAAAACATTCAGTACTTC.

J is TRBJ2-7 and V is TRBV13; either TRBD1 or TRBD2 may fit D (6 bases each). V dropped 2 bases and J dropped 2 bases, with 10 bases sitting between them. Germline loops: CDR1 PRHDT, CDR2 FYEKMQ (reference sequence). There are 14 residues in the CDR3. CDR3 sequence (DNA): TGTGCCAGCAGCTTAACGAGGGGGGCCTACGAGCAGTACTTC. Protein product: CASSLTRGAYEQYF.

This chain joins TRBV29-1 and TRBJ2-7; 9 bases map to TRBD2. V shed 1 base and J 5 bases; nucleotides not matched to a gene: 6. Germline CDR1 SQVTM, CDR2 ANQGSEA. The CDR3 totals 14 residues. The DNA of the CDR3 is TGCAGCGTTGAAGGGCTAGCGGGAACCGACGAGCAGTACTTC. Translated, it gives CSVEGLAGTDEQYF.

The chain employs TRBV14 and TRBJ2-1; D is unclear. Germline V gene lookup returns CDR1 SGHDN and CDR2 FVKESK. The V gene lost 5 bases and the J gene lost 15 bases, with 17 bases spanning the gap. The CDR3 length is 12 residues. This CDR3 is CASSARSVLVFF. Here the CDR3 DNA reads TGTGCCAGCAGCGCACGCAGTGTCTTGGTGTTCTTC.

This clonotype has ten or more counts. This sequence joins TRBV18 and TRBJ1-6; D gene ambiguous. This CDR3 has 14 residues. Per the germline V gene, CDR1 is KGHSH and CDR2 is LQKENI. Trimming pared 0 bases from V and 6 bases from J, leaving 6 bases between. The CDR3 loop is CASSPPQPNSPLHF. DNA of the CDR3: TGTGCCAGCTCACCACCGCAGCCTAATTCACCCCTCCACTTT.

This clonotype was recorded a few times. The gene calls are TRBV30 and TRBJ1-6; perhaps TRBD1 as D (5 bases). The CDR3 runs 14 residues. In germline, CDR1 is GTSNPN, CDR2 SVGIG (reference sequence). The V and J ends lost 2 bases and 10 bases respectively, with 15 bases between them. The CDR3 loop reads CAWSFSQGDSPLHF. CDR3 in DNA: TGTGCCTGGAGTTTCTCCCAGGGCGACTCACCCCTCCACTTT. Together with reference TRBV30 and TRBJ1-6, the CDR3 gives the full variable domain: SQTIHQWPATLVQPVGSPLSLECTVEGTSNPNLYWYRQAAGRGLQLLFYSVGIGQISSEVPQNLSASRPQDRQFILSSKKLLLSDSGFYLCAWSFSQGDSPLHFGNGTRLTVT.

This clonotype has ten or more counts. The chain is built from TRBV20-1 and TRBJ2-7; 8 bases are shared with TRBD2. The CDR3 sequence is 15 residues long. The V gene end was trimmed by 8 bases and the J gene end by 2 bases; junction bases not matched to a gene: 14. Germline CDR1 and CDR2: DFQATT and SNEGSKA (reference sequence). This CDR3 is CSTRGLAGGTYEQYF. As DNA, the CDR3 is TGCAGTACGAGGGGGTTGGCGGGAGGCACCTACGAGCAGTACTTC.

In this sample, this clonotype turned up a few times. V and J are TRBV18 and TRBJ2-5; D call uncertain. There are 13 residues in the CDR3. The V gene's germline CDR1 is KGHSH and CDR2 LQKENI. The ends were cut back, 0 bases at V and 2 bases at J, with 4 bases in the middle. The CDR3 is CASSPPKQETQYF. The DNA for the CDR3 is TGTGCCAGCTCACCACCCAAACAAGAGACCCAGTACTTC.

This clonotype was recorded at least ten times. The rearrangement uses TRBV27 and TRBJ2-3; 10 positions match TRBD2. CDR1 and CDR2 (germline): MNHEY, SMNVEV (reference sequence). The trim removed 7 bases at V and 6 bases at J, leaving 10 bases unmatched. The length of the CDR3 is 15 residues. CDR3: CASTLIAGGSDTQYF. The CDR3 bases are TGTGCCAGCACCCTCATAGCGGGAGGTTCGGATACGCAGTATTTT.

The sample holds many counts of this clonotype. The chain links TRBV18 to TRBJ2-3; D is undetermined. Germline V gene lookup returns CDR1 KGHSH and CDR2 LQKENI. This CDR3 has 12 amino acids. V lost 0 bases and J lost 3, with 1 base in between. This CDR3 is CASSPPTDTQYF. The CDR3 DNA reads TGTGCCAGCTCACCACCGACAGATACGCAGTATTTT.

This clonotype has at least ten counts. In DNA form, the CDR3 reads TGTGCCAGCAGCGAATACAGGGCAGACACTGAAGCTTTCTTT. It codes for CASSEYRADTEAFF. The J gene is TRBJ1-1, the V gene TRBV11-2; D is possibly TRBD1 (6 bases). The V gene's germline CDR1 is SGHAT and CDR2 FQNNGV. The length of the CDR3 is 14 residues. V lost 5 bases, J lost 3 bases, and 13 bases lay in between.

This clonotype has just a few counts. The genes are TRBV5-6 and TRBJ2-2, with 7 nucleotides matching TRBD2. The germline gives CDR1 SGHDT, CDR2 YYEEEE. J gave up 3 bases and V 1 base, and 3 bases lay outside the gene matches. The CDR3 runs 15 residues. DNA of the CDR3: TGTGCCAGCAGCTTGTGGGACTACCACACCGGGGAGCTGTTTTTT. Residues: CASSLWDYHTGELFF.

This chain connects TRBV29-1 to TRBJ2-5, with D perhaps matching TRBD1 (6 bases). This CDR3 comprises 14 residues. Germline V CDR1 and CDR2: SQVTM, ANQGSEA. Between the trimmed V and J ends, which lost 3 bases and 3 bases, there was a span of 14 bases. The CDR3 region is CSVDRDAGEETQYF. The CDR3 bases are TGCAGCGTTGATCGGGACGCAGGGGAAGAGACCCAGTACTTC.

V usage is TRBV18 and J usage is TRBJ1-2; maybe TRBD1 (5 bases). CDR1 KGHSH and CDR2 LQKENI come from the germline V gene. The CDR3 contains 17 residues. Between the trimmed V and J ends, which lost 3 bases and 4 bases, there was a span of 21 bases. The CDR3 here is CASSPILRGPLVYGYTF. CDR3 nucleotides: TGTGCCAGCTCACCGATTCTAAGGGGCCCATTGGTCTATGGCTACACCTTC. The whole variable domain, remainder taken from reference TRBV18 and TRBJ1-2, is NAGVMQNPRHLVRRRGQEARLRCSPMKGHSHVYWYRQLPEEGLKFMVYLQKENIIDESGMPKERFSAEFPKEGPSILRIQQVVRGDSAAYFCASSPILRGPLVYGYTFGSGTRLTVV.

The chain employs TRBV12-3 or TRBV12-4 and TRBJ2-7; 9 bases agree with TRBD2. The CDR3 is 17 amino acids. V dropped 4 bases and J dropped 2; count of bases not matched to a gene: 12. DNA for the CDR3: TGTGCCAGCAGTTCCAATAGCAAAATAGCGGGGGCCTACGAGCAGTACTTC. Amino acid sequence: CASSSNSKIAGAYEQYF.

V gene TRBV29-1 combines with J gene TRBJ1-2, with D possibly being TRBD1 (6 bases). The CDR3 is made up of 15 amino acids. From germline, CDR1 is SQVTM and CDR2 ANQGSEA. The V gene lost 0 bases and the J gene lost 8 bases, with 19 bases spanning the gap. The CDR3 loop is CSVEDGRQVAYGYTF. The CDR3 region has the DNA TGCAGCGTTGAAGACGGGCGACAGGTAGCCTACGGCTACACCTTC.

Only a few counts were recorded for this clonotype. The V call is TRBV7-3, the J call TRBJ2-1; tentative D call: TRBD2 (5 bases). Trimming cost V 5 bases and J 8 bases, with 19 bases left between them. The CDR3 sequence is 15 residues long. The germline CDR1 and CDR2 sequences are SGHTA and FQGTGA. The DNA of the CDR3 is TGTGCCAGCAGCCTTAGTGGGAGTTCTCTTTATGAGCAGTTCTTC. Protein sequence: CASSLSGSSLYEQFF.